These 32 T cell receptor beta chains were sequenced from one sample in a study of cytomegalovirus exposure and HLA in healthy donors (dated by TCRdb to the late 2010s). Library prep was done by the immunoSEQ multiplex PCR assay. The multiplex PCR relied on a mix of 60 forward primers for TCR Vbeta segments and 13 reverse primers for TCR Jbeta segments. In TCRdb, the immuneACCESS table is reduced to in-frame sequences with V and J assigned. These tables do not hold every clone; where another copy was compared, an unresolved V gene accounts for under half, and the others remain unexplained. Recorded for this sample are roughly 180,000 clones; about 80% of them occurred a single time. The ten biggest clones cover around 3.4% of the sample. Material: PBMCs. These receptors were obtained from a woman aged 60-75 years in good health and CMV-seropositive.

This sequence joins TRBV18 and TRBJ2-2; 11 bases map to TRBD1. The CDR3 consists of 17 residues. CDR1 and CDR2 from the germline V gene are KGHSH and LQKENI. J lost 3 bases, V lost 0 bases, and 3 bases had no gene match. CDR3 nucleotide sequence: TGTGCCAGCTCACCACCGGACAGGGGGCCATACACCGGGGAGCTGTTTTTT. It encodes CASSPPDRGPYTGELFF.

V gene TRBV15 combines with J gene TRBJ2-1, with TRBD2 matching over 9 bases. In germline, CDR1 is LNHNV, CDR2 YYDKDF (reference sequence). CDR3 length: 17 amino acids. The ends lost 0 bases at V and 7 bases at J; junction bases unmatched: 10. The DNA for the CDR3 is TGTGCCACCAGCAGAGAAGGGCGGGAGGGCCTCCGGAATGAGCAGTTCTTC. As protein: CATSREGREGLRNEQFF.

The CDR3: CASSPGIGGLSYETQYF. In DNA, the CDR3 is TGTGCCAGCAGTCCGGGGATTGGGGGGTTGTCCTACGAGACCCAGTACTTC. The rearrangement links TRBV27 to TRBJ2-5, with a weak D call TRBD2 (6 bases). The CDR3 length is 17 residues. Trimming shortened V by 5 bases and J by 5 bases, and 24 bases separated the two germline ends. From germline, CDR1 is MNHEY and CDR2 SMNVEV (reference sequence).

The rearrangement joins TRBV19 to TRBJ2-7; the match to TRBD1 covers 10 bases. The V gene end was trimmed by 4 bases and the J gene end by 4 bases; junction bases not matched to a gene: 1. The CDR3 has 13 amino acids. CDR1 and CDR2 (germline): LNHDA, SQIVND (reference sequence). The chain's CDR3 is CASSRDRGYEQYF. In DNA form, the CDR3 reads TGTGCCAGTAGTAGGGACAGGGGTTACGAGCAGTACTTC.

The chain links TRBV18 to TRBJ1-4, with D perhaps TRBD1 (6 bases). CDR1 and CDR2 from the germline V gene are KGHSH and LQKENI. V was shortened by 4 bases and J by 5 bases, with 14 bases between the two germline ends. CDR3 length: 15 residues. The CDR3 here is CASSLQSGANEKLFF. The CDR3 coding sequence is TGTGCCAGCTCACTACAATCAGGGGCCAATGAAAAACTGTTTTTT.

This clone was detected a few times. V gene TRBV7-9 combines with J gene TRBJ2-5, with 12 bases matching TRBD1. This CDR3 comprises 17 residues. The V segment lost 3 bases and the J segment 4 bases; nucleotides outside the gene matches: 9. The germline V gene has CDR1 SEHNR and CDR2 FQNEAQ (reference sequence). The CDR3 DNA sequence: TGTGCCAGCAGCTTGTCCCCCGGGACAGGGGGCACAGAGACCCAGTACTTC. Its protein is CASSLSPGTGGTETQYF.

The rearrangement uses TRBV27 and TRBJ2-3; 8 nucleotides align to TRBD1. Per the germline V gene, CDR1 is MNHEY and CDR2 is SMNVEV (reference sequence). The CDR3 has 15 amino acids. V shed 4 bases and J 3 bases; nucleotides not matched to a gene: 6. The CDR3 coding sequence is TGTGCCAGCAGTTCATGGACAGGGCAGACAGATACGCAGTATTTT. This translates into CASSSWTGQTDTQYF.

The chain couples TRBV7-9 to TRBJ2-1; 7 nucleotides line up with TRBD2. Germline V gene sequence: CDR1 SEHNR, CDR2 FQNEAQ (reference sequence). After removal of 5 bases from V and 5 bases from J, the junction contained 9 bases not matched to a gene. This CDR3 comprises 15 residues. The CDR3 region has the DNA TGTGCCAGCAGCAAGGACGGACTAGTAAACAATGAGCAGTTCTTC. This gives the protein CASSKDGLVNNEQFF.

This chain links TRBV10-2 with TRBJ1-5, with a tentative D call TRBD1 (5 bases). The germline CDR1 and CDR2 sequences are WSHSY and SAAADI. Trimming took 3 bases from V and 3 from J, leaving 12 bases between them. The CDR3 runs to 15 residues. CDR3 in DNA: TGCGCCAGCAGTGAACGTCCGACAGTCAATCAGCCCCAGCATTTT. Protein sequence: CASSERPTVNQPQHF.

This chain joins TRBV7-3 and TRBJ2-1; 7 bases agree with TRBD2. The germline V gene encodes CDR1 SGHTA and CDR2 FQGTGA. V was pared by 3 bases and J by 4 bases, with 6 bases of the junction left unmatched. The CDR3 has 15 residues. The DNA of the CDR3 is TGTGCCAGCAGCTTTGGACTAGAAAGATACAATGAGCAGTTCTTC. It is translated as CASSFGLERYNEQFF. The variable domain in full, completed from reference TRBV7-3 and TRBJ2-1, reads GAGVSQTPSNKVTEKGKYVELRCDPISGHTALYWYRQSLGQGPEFLIYFQGTGAADDSGLPNDRFFAVRPEGSVSTLKIQRTERGDSAVYLCASSFGLERYNEQFFGPGTRLTVL.

In this sample, this clone turned up a few times. CDR3 amino acids: CASRTGGYDGYTF. The CDR3 bases are TGTGCCAGCAGGACAGGGGGGTACGATGGCTACACCTTC. The genes are TRBV5-4 and TRBJ1-2, with TRBD1 identical over 9 bases. This CDR3 contains 13 residues. Germline V gene lookup returns CDR1 SGHNT and CDR2 YYREEE (reference sequence). Losses at the gene ends were 5 bases for V and 6 bases for J; bases not matched to a gene: 5.

This chain links TRBV19 with TRBJ1-5; D is possibly TRBD1 (5 bases). Germline CDR1 is LNHDA and CDR2 is SQIVND (reference sequence). Trimming left V 6 bases short and J 1 base short, with 7 bases between. The CDR3 length is 13 residues. CDR3: CASRGVSNQPQHF. In nucleotides, the CDR3 is TGTGCCAGTAGAGGGGTGAGCAATCAGCCCCAGCATTTT.

This clone came up a few times. This chain connects TRBV19 to TRBJ2-6; 7 nucleotides match TRBD1. The CDR3 covers 17 residues. With V trimmed by 3 bases and J by 2 bases, 7 bases remained unmatched. Germline V gene lookup returns CDR1 LNHDA and CDR2 SQIVND (reference sequence). The CDR3 loop is CASSIRQGNTGANVLTF. The CDR3 coding sequence is TGTGCCAGTAGTATCAGACAGGGAAACACTGGGGCCAACGTCCTGACTTTC.

The chain is built from TRBV6-5 and TRBJ2-1, with 15 bases that match TRBD2. Germline CDR1 is MNHEY and CDR2 is SVGAGI. V lost 0 bases and J lost 7; bases outside the gene matches: 1. CDR3 size: 16 residues. CDR3 DNA sequence: TGTGCCAGCAGTTACTCGGGACTAGCGGGAGGTAATGAGCAGTTCTTC. This codes for CASSYSGLAGGNEQFF.

The genes are TRBV28 and TRBJ2-7; D is uncertain. Germline V lookup: CDR1 MDHEN, CDR2 SYDVKM. Trimming stripped 6 bases from V and 3 bases from J, with 6 bases between. The CDR3 is 11 amino acids. The CDR3 DNA is TGTGCCAGCAGGGCCCTCTACGAGCAGTACTTC. Amino acids: CASRALYEQYF.

J is TRBJ1-2 and V is TRBV10-3, with 12 bases lining up with TRBD1. Per the germline V gene, CDR1 is ENHRY and CDR2 is SYGVKD. V lost 6 bases, J lost 7 bases, and 3 bases stayed unmatched. The CDR3 has 13 residues. The CDR3 spells CAIRGQGASGYTF. DNA of the CDR3: TGTGCCATCAGGGGACAGGGGGCGAGTGGCTACACCTTC.

The rearrangement joins TRBV7-2 to TRBJ1-5; TRBD1 agrees at 9 bases. Trimming removed 1 base from V and 0 bases from J; junction bases left unmatched: 4. This CDR3 comprises 17 residues. Germline V gene lookup returns CDR1 SGHTA and CDR2 FQGNSA. CDR3 coding DNA: TGTGCCAGCAGCTTAGTTGGGACAGGGTATAGCAATCAGCCCCAGCATTTT. Residues: CASSLVGTGYSNQPQHF.

The chain recombines TRBV28 with TRBJ2-6; 8 nucleotides match TRBD1. The CDR3 is made up of 15 amino acids. J gave up 0 bases and V 6 bases, and 1 base lay outside the gene matches. Per germline, CDR1 MDHEN and CDR2 SYDVKM. The CDR3 coding sequence is TGTGCCAGCAGACAGGGGGGCTCTGGGGCCAACGTCCTGACTTTC. This encodes CASRQGGSGANVLTF.

This clone was counted between two and nine times. The chain uses TRBV19 and TRBJ2-6; D is perhaps TRBD1 (6 bases). V shed 5 bases and J shed 2 bases, with 13 bases lying between them. The length of the CDR3 is 16 residues. Germline V gene lookup returns CDR1 LNHDA and CDR2 SQIVND (reference sequence). The chain's CDR3 is CASSGPGETGANVLTF. The CDR3 DNA reads TGTGCCAGTAGTGGGCCAGGGGAAACTGGGGCCAACGTCCTGACTTTC. The variable domain in full, with the rest retrieved from reference TRBV19 and TRBJ2-6, is DGGITQSPKYLFRKEGQNVTLSCEQNLNHDAMYWYRQDPGQGLRLIYYSQIVNDFQKGDIAEGYSVSREKKESFPLTVTSAQKNPTAFYLCASSGPGETGANVLTFGAGSRLTVL.

The rearrangement uses TRBV27 and TRBJ2-7; 7 bases line up with TRBD2. The germline gives CDR1 MNHEY, CDR2 SMNVEV (reference sequence). V lost 3 bases to trimming and J lost 4 bases; unmatched junction nucleotides: 9. The CDR3 is 15 amino acids. Here the CDR3 reads CASSLYLAGLYEQYF. DNA of the CDR3: TGTGCCAGCAGTTTGTACTTAGCGGGCCTGTACGAGCAGTACTTC.

The genes are TRBV25-1 and TRBJ1-4; the D gene is possibly TRBD1 (6 bases). Trimming cost V 6 bases and J 6 bases, with 14 bases left between them. Per the germline V gene, CDR1 is MGHDK and CDR2 is SYGVNS. The CDR3 is 14 amino acids. CDR3 sequence: CASREHRDHEKLFF. The CDR3 nucleotides are TGTGCCAGCAGGGAGCACAGGGACCATGAAAAACTGTTTTTT.

Only a few counts were recorded for this clone. The genes are TRBV28 and TRBJ2-3, with a tentative D call TRBD2 (6 bases). V lost 10 bases to trimming and J lost 3 bases, with 8 bases between them. CDR3 size: 11 residues. Germline V CDR1 and CDR2: MDHEN, SYDVKM. CDR3 sequence: CATSVTDTQYF. The CDR3 region has the DNA TGTGCCACTAGCGTGACAGATACGCAGTATTTT.

The chain joins TRBV6-5 to TRBJ2-1, with TRBD1 identical over 7 bases. V shed 10 bases and J 8 bases; nucleotides not matched to a gene: 14. CDR1 and CDR2 from the germline V gene are MNHEY and SVGAGI. The CDR3 contains 14 residues. Here the CDR3 reads CATDDRVVRYEQFF. CDR3 nucleotide sequence: TGTGCCACGGATGACAGGGTGGTAAGGTATGAGCAGTTCTTC.

The rearrangement uses TRBV10-3 and TRBJ1-1; a weak D match, TRBD1 (6 bases). Germline V lookup: CDR1 ENHRY, CDR2 SYGVKD. Deletions cut 4 bases from V and 1 base from J, with 7 bases between. The CDR3 contains 13 residues. The CDR3 loop reads CAISGTENTEAFF. DNA of the CDR3: TGTGCCATCAGTGGGACAGAGAACACTGAAGCTTTCTTT.

The genes are TRBV29-1 and TRBJ2-7; D gene unclear. The CDR3 consists of 11 residues. V gave up 4 bases and J gave up 5 bases, with 9 bases separating them. The germline CDR1 and CDR2 sequences are SQVTM and ANQGSEA. CDR3 sequence: CSVGSGNEQYF. The CDR3 DNA is TGCAGCGTTGGCTCGGGTAACGAGCAGTACTTC.

The V call is TRBV12-5, the J call TRBJ2-7; 7 bases match TRBD1. CDR3 length equals 11 residues. Germline V gene lookup returns CDR1 LGHNT and CDR2 FRNRAP. The CDR3 region has the DNA TGTGCCCCGACAGGGCCGAGGGAGCAGTACTTC. It is translated as CAPTGPREQYF.

V usage is TRBV5-4 and J usage is TRBJ2-1, with TRBD2 matching 8 bases. The germline CDR1 and CDR2 sequences are SGHNT and YYREEE (reference sequence). The CDR3 contains 17 residues. V lost 3 bases to trimming and J lost 8 bases; unmatched junction nucleotides: 16. CDR3 region: CASSSQLINSGNYEQFF. CDR3 bases: TGTGCCAGCAGCTCACAACTAATAAATAGCGGGAATTATGAGCAGTTCTTC.

The chain is built from TRBV13 and TRBJ1-6, with TRBD1 as a possible D gene (5 bases). This CDR3 is built from 13 residues. From germline, CDR1 is PRHDT and CDR2 FYEKMQ (reference sequence). The V and J ends lost 1 base and 8 bases respectively, with 6 bases between them. CDR3 loop: CASSLEQDSPLHF. DNA of the CDR3: TGTGCCAGCAGCTTAGAACAGGATTCACCCCTCCACTTT.

The chain combines TRBV2 with TRBJ2-1; tentatively, D is TRBD1 (5 bases). With 5 bases removed from V and 10 bases from J, the gap between germline ends came to 12 bases. The V gene's germline CDR1 is SNHLY and CDR2 FYNNEI. CDR3 length: 12 residues. This chain's CDR3 is CASSYPGPEQFF. The CDR3 bases are TGTGCCAGCAGTTACCCAGGGCCAGAGCAGTTCTTC.

The V call is TRBV4-2, the J call TRBJ2-3; 8 nucleotides line up with TRBD2. Germline CDR1 reads LGHNA; CDR2 reads YNFKEQ. The CDR3 extends over 16 amino acids. The J segment lost 3 bases and the V segment lost 0 bases, leaving 5 bases of the junction unmatched. In DNA form, the CDR3 reads TGTGCCAGCAGCCAAGAGATCGGGGGGGCAACAGATACGCAGTATTTT. Its translation is CASSQEIGGATDTQYF.

On this clone itself: Additional DNA sequences in this sample encode the identical CDR3. The V and J genes are TRBV5-1 and TRBJ2-7; tentative D call: TRBD2 (6 bases). The CDR3 is 14 amino acids. The V end was cut by 5 bases, the J end by 3 bases, with 15 bases between. Germline V gene data show CDR1 as SGHRS and CDR2 as YFSETQ. The CDR3 is CASSLSGQGYEQYF. For the CDR3, the DNA is TGCGCCAGCAGTTTGAGCGGGCAGGGCTACGAGCAGTACTTC.

This clone was observed once. V gene TRBV19 combines with J gene TRBJ1-1; TRBD1 aligns across 7 bases. CDR3 length: 15 amino acids. Germline V CDR1 and CDR2: LNHDA, SQIVND (reference sequence). Trimming took 5 bases from V and 3 from J; bases not matched to a gene: 9. CDR3 in DNA: TGTGCCAGTAGTCCCCCGACAGGGAGGCACACTGAAGCTTTCTTT. Translating gives CASSPPTGRHTEAFF. The full variable domain, with the rest looked up from reference TRBV19 and TRBJ1-1, is DGGITQSPKYLFRKEGQNVTLSCEQNLNHDAMYWYRQDPGQGLRLIYYSQIVNDFQKGDIAEGYSVSREKKESFPLTVTSAQKNPTAFYLCASSPPTGRHTEAFFGQGTRLTVV.